Below are 5 T cell receptor beta chains sequenced from a single sample in a study of T cells in Graves' hyperthyroidism and ophthalmopathy. TCR beta CDR3 regions were amplified from RNA transcripts. The HTBI primer set was used in a first-round RT-PCR of the TCR CDR3. TCRdb passed the multiplex PCR reads through MiXCR, listing each CDR3 protein once. The sample has approximately 710,000 distinct CDR3 sequences, around 16% seen once. The material sequenced was blood. Receptors originate from a man between 50 and 59 years old with Graves' hyperthyroidism.

V is TRBV27 and J is TRBJ1-2; 9 bases map to TRBD1. Germline V gene sequence: CDR1 MNHEY, CDR2 SMNVEV (reference sequence). After removal of 3 bases from V and 6 bases from J, the junction contained 11 bases not matched to a gene. The CDR3 extends over 16 amino acids. The CDR3 is CASSFSGTGRLNGYTF. The CDR3 nucleotides are TGTGCCAGCAGTTTCTCCGGGACAGGGAGATTGAATGGCTACACCTTC.

This clonotype was observed many times. The genes are TRBV28 and TRBJ2-7; TRBD2 matches at 16 bases. Germline V gives CDR1 MDHEN, CDR2 SYDVKM. Trimming cost V 6 bases and J 3 bases; bases outside gene matches: 8. The CDR3 has 17 residues. The CDR3 coding sequence is TGTGCCAGCAGCCCGACCGGGACTAGCGGGAGGGTCTACGAGCAGTACTTC. Translated, it gives CASSPTGTSGRVYEQYF.

In this sample, this clonotype turned up a few times. The rearrangement links TRBV20-1 to TRBJ2-7; 7 bases agree with TRBD2. This CDR3 contains 16 residues. Germline CDR1 is DFQATT and CDR2 is SNEGSKA (reference sequence). J gave up 1 base and V 1 base, and 10 bases lay outside the gene matches. Written as DNA, the CDR3 is TGCAGTGCTAGAGGGGCTAGCGGCAGCGGGTCCTACGAGCAGTACTTC. It specifies CSARGASGSGSYEQYF.

On this clonotype: This clone may be a read error of a much larger clone one base away. The chain combines TRBV15 with TRBJ2-3, with a weak D call TRBD2 (6 bases). This CDR3 contains 17 residues. V lost 0 bases and J 4 bases, leaving 17 bases between the germline ends. Germline V gene lookup returns CDR1 LNHNV and CDR2 YYDKDF (reference sequence). The CDR3 bases are TGTGCCACCAGCAGAGAACAGTCCACCGCTAGCGCAGATACGCAGTATTTT. Translating gives CATSREQSTASADTQYF.

There are many counts of this clonotype. The genes are TRBV11-1 and TRBJ1-6; D ambiguous. In germline, CDR1 is SGHAT, CDR2 FQDESV (reference sequence). CDR3 length: 15 amino acids. V lost 5 bases and J 9 bases, leaving 17 bases between the germline ends. As DNA, the CDR3 is TGTGCCAGCAGCCCAGCGGGGAGTCCTGGTTCACCCCTCCACTTT. It translates to CASSPAGSPGSPLHF.